This note documents a single T cell receptor beta chain sequence. Clinical histories supplied by participants themselves formed the basis of cohort assignment. The data were obtained in a study of blood T cell repertoires in COVID-19. Study overall: Sites in the United States, Italy and Spain provided acute and convalescent COVID-19 samples. From T cells, B-cell-depleted T cells, or PBMCs came the material, which was cDNA or gDNA.

Source study methods: The assay estimated nucleated cells by amplifying reference gene primers. The repertoire was sequenced with immunoSEQ multiplex PCR; TCRdb's copy has only in-frame clones and lacks some. V and J calls and clone size are copied from that table; D and trimming were computed from the DNA. The sample includes a few hundred thousand clones, approximately 84% of them seen just once. Trimming removed 7 bases from V and 5 bases from J; junction bases left unmatched: 5. Germline CDR1 SQVTM, CDR2 ANQGSEA. CDR3 length: 13 residues. V and J are TRBV29-1 and TRBJ1-2; 12 nucleotides agree with TRBD1. The sequence was collected from a man aged 50 to 59 who had recovered from COVID-19. The sequenced sample was PBMCs or T cells enriched from blood (not recorded which). The CDR3 coding sequence is TGCAGCGCCCGGGGACAGGGGGCGTATGGCTACACCTTC. Protein sequence: CSARGQGAYGYTF.